Shown below are 12 T cell receptor beta chains from a single sample sequenced in a study of T cell responses to AZD1222 COVID-19 vaccine. TCRdb's copy holds only in-frame clones and misses some; the assay was immunoSEQ multiplex PCR. The table includes under 100,000 clones, roughly nine tenths detected once. This sample comprised peripheral blood, obtained 28 days after the second AZD1222 dose. The source of these receptors is an adult who received the AZD1222 COVID-19 vaccine.

This chain links TRBV5-6 with TRBJ2-1; the D is unclear. The germline CDR1 and CDR2 sequences are SGHDT and YYEEEE. V lost 2 bases, J lost 4 bases, and 1 base lay in between. This CDR3 is 11 amino acids long. The CDR3 sequence: CASSFYNEQFF. The CDR3, as DNA: TGTGCCAGCAGCTTTTACAATGAGCAGTTCTTC.

This chain links TRBV6-1 with TRBJ1-5; D perhaps matches TRBD1 (6 bases). The CDR3 runs to 16 residues. V was cut by 1 base and J by 5 bases, with 15 bases left in between. The germline V gene has CDR1 MNHNS and CDR2 SASEGT. CDR3 sequence reads: CASSEDRQEVDQPQHF. For the CDR3, the DNA is TGTGCCAGCAGTGAAGACCGACAGGAGGTCGATCAGCCCCAGCATTTT.

This rearrangement joins TRBV4-1 to TRBJ1-5, with 7 bases aligning to TRBD1. The CDR3 loop spans 15 amino acids. Germline V gene data show CDR1 as MGHRA and CDR2 as YSYEKL. After removal of 4 bases from V and 2 bases from J, the junction contained 5 bases not matched to a gene. The CDR3 is CASSLRTGGNQPQHF. CDR3 bases: TGCGCCAGCAGCCTCCGTACAGGGGGCAATCAGCCCCAGCATTTT.

This chain connects TRBV5-6 to TRBJ1-4; D is ambiguous. CDR1 and CDR2 from the germline V gene are SGHDT and YYEEEE. This CDR3 is built from 14 residues. V lost 2 bases, J lost 6 bases, and 11 bases lay in between. CDR3 DNA sequence: TGTGCCAGCAGCTTTTTTCGGTCGTATGAAAAACTGTTTTTT. This gives the protein CASSFFRSYEKLFF. Based on the CDR3 plus reference TRBV5-6 and TRBJ1-4, the full variable domain is DAGVTQSPTHLIKTRGQQVTLRCSPKSGHDTVSWYQQALGQGPQFIFQYYEEEERQRGNFPDRFSGHQFPNYSSELNVNALLLGDSALYLCASSFFRSYEKLFFGSGTQLSVL.

The rearrangement links TRBV11-2 to TRBJ2-1, with 7 bases fitting TRBD2. Trimming cost V 1 base and J 1 base; bases outside gene matches: 4. Germline-derived CDR1 and CDR2 are SGHAT and FQNNGV. The CDR3 length is 16 residues. CDR3 sequence: CASSLGSGGSYNEQFF. The CDR3 DNA reads TGTGCCAGCAGCTTAGGGTCGGGGGGTTCCTACAATGAGCAGTTCTTC.

This chain links TRBV9 with TRBJ2-2, with D possibly matching TRBD1 (6 bases). This CDR3 region has 13 residues. The V end was cut by 2 bases, the J end by 5 bases, with 7 bases between. Per the germline V gene, CDR1 is SGDLS and CDR2 is YYNGEE. The DNA of the CDR3 is TGTGCCAGCAGCGTTACAGGGACCGGGGAGCTGTTTTTT. Its protein product is CASSVTGTGELFF.

CDR3 in DNA: TGTGCCAGCAGCCCGGGGGCGGCGGCTTACGAGCAGTACTTC. It is translated as CASSPGAAAYEQYF. This chain connects TRBV27 to TRBJ2-7; D is tentatively TRBD1 or TRBD2 (6 bases each). Between the trimmed V and J ends, which lost 6 bases and 4 bases, there was a span of 16 bases. Germline V gene lookup returns CDR1 MNHEY and CDR2 SMNVEV (reference sequence). This CDR3 is 14 amino acids long.

This clone has just one count. The rearrangement joins TRBV29-1 to TRBJ1-1; tentatively, D is TRBD1 (6 bases). The CDR3 has 12 amino acids. V was clipped by 6 bases and J by 4 bases, with 12 bases between them. Germline V lookup: CDR1 SQVTM, CDR2 ANQGSEA. The CDR3, as DNA: TGCAGCGTCGAACAGGGTTTCACTGAAGCTTTCTTT. It specifies CSVEQGFTEAFF.

The genes are TRBV19 and TRBJ1-2; a possible D gene is TRBD1 (5 bases). CDR1 is LNHDA, CDR2 SQIVND, per germline (reference sequence). Deletions cut 0 bases from V and 3 bases from J, with 11 bases between. The CDR3 covers 15 residues. The CDR3 loop reads CASSIDRDSYYGYTF. Here the CDR3 DNA reads TGTGCCAGTAGTATAGATCGAGACAGCTACTATGGCTACACCTTC.

The genes are TRBV13 and TRBJ2-7, with TRBD1 as a possible D gene (6 bases). The V end lost 3 bases, the J end lost 5 bases, and 14 bases lay between the germline ends. This CDR3 has 14 amino acids. Germline V gene data show CDR1 as PRHDT and CDR2 as FYEKMQ (reference sequence). CDR3 in amino acids: CASSFRTADDEQYF. The CDR3 DNA reads TGTGCCAGCAGCTTTAGGACAGCGGACGACGAGCAGTACTTC.

V usage is TRBV6-6 and J usage is TRBJ2-3, with unresolved D. This CDR3 comprises 14 residues. Germline V CDR1 and CDR2: MNHNY, SVGAGI (reference sequence). The V end lost 0 bases, the J end lost 3 bases, and 7 bases lay between the germline ends. CDR3 in DNA: TGTGCCAGCAGTTACTCGACGGTAACAGATACGCAGTATTTT. Amino acid sequence: CASSYSTVTDTQYF.

The chain links TRBV19 to TRBJ2-7; D is possibly TRBD1 (6 bases). The germline V gene encodes CDR1 LNHDA and CDR2 SQIVND (reference sequence). The V end lost 6 bases, the J end lost 1 base, and 16 bases lay between the germline ends. CDR3 length: 15 residues. CDR3 loop: CASRPIPGQSYEQYF. The CDR3 DNA is TGTGCCAGTAGGCCCATCCCAGGACAGTCCTACGAGCAGTACTTC.